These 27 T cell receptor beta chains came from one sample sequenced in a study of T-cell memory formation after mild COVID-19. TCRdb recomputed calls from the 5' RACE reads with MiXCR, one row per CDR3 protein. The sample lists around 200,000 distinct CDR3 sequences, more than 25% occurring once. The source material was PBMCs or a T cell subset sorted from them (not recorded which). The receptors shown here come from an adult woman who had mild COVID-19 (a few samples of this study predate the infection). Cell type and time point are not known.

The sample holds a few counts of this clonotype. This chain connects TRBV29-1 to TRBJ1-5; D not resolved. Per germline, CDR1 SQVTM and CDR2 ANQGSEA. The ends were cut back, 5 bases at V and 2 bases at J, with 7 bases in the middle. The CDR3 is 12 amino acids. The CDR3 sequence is CSVREGNQPQHF. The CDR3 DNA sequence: TGCAGCGTTAGGGAAGGCAATCAGCCCCAGCATTTT.

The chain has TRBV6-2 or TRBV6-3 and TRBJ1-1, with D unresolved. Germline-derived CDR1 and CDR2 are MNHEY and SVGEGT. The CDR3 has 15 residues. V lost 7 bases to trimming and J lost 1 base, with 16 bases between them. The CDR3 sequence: CASKQSLARNTEAFF. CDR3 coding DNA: TGTGCCAGCAAACAAAGCTTGGCGAGGAACACTGAAGCTTTCTTT.

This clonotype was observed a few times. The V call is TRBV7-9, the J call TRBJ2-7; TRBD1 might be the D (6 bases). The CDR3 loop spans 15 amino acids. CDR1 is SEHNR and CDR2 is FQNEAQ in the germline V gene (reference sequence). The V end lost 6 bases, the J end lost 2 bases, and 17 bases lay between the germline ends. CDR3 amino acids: CASRATGKGAYEQYF. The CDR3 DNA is TGTGCCAGCAGAGCAACAGGGAAAGGGGCCTACGAGCAGTACTTC.

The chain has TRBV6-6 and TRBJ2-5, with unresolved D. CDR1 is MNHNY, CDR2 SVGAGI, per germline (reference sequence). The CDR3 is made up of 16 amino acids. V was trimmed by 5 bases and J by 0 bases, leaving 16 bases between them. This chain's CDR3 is CASSPARSLYQETQYF. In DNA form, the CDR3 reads TGTGCCAGCAGTCCGGCCCGCTCCTTGTACCAAGAGACCCAGTACTTC.

The CDR3 protein is CATSLAGGRETQYF. The CDR3 nucleotides read TGTGCCACCAGCTTAGCGGGGGGGCGAGAGACCCAGTACTTC. V usage is TRBV15 and J usage is TRBJ2-5, with 11 bases aligning to TRBD2. J lost 4 bases, V lost 5 bases, and 3 bases had no gene match. CDR1 and CDR2 (germline): LNHNV, YYDKDF (reference sequence). The CDR3 runs 14 residues.

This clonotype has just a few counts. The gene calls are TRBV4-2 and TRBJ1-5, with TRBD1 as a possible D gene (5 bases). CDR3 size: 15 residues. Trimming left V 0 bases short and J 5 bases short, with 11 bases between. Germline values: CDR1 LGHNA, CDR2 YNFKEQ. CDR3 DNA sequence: TGTGCCAGCAGCCAAGATATCACAGGTTATCAGCCCCAGCATTTT. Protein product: CASSQDITGYQPQHF.

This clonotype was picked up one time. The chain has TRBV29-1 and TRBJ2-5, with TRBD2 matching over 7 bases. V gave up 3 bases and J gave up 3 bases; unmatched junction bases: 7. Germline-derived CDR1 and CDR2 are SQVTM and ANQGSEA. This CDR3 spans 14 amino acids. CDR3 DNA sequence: TGCAGCGTTGACGACGGGAGGATCGAAGAGACCCAGTACTTC. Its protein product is CSVDDGRIEETQYF.

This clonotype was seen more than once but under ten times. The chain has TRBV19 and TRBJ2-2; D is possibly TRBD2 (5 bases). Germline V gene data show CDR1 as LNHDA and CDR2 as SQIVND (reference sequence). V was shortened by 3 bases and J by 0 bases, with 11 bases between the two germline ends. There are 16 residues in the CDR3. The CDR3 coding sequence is TGTGCCAGTAGTATCGCCGGGATTACGAACACCGGGGAGCTGTTTTTT. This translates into CASSIAGITNTGELFF.

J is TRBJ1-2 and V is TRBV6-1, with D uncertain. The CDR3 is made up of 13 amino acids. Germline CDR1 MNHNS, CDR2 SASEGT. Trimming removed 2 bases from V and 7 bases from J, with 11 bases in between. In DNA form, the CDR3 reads TGTGCCAGCAGTGAACTAGGCCGCGGTGGCTACACCTTC. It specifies CASSELGRGGYTF.

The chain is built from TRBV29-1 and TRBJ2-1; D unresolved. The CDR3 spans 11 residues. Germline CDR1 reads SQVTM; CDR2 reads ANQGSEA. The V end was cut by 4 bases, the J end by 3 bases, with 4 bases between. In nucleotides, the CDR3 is TGCAGCGTTGGTAACTACAATGAGCAGTTCTTC. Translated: CSVGNYNEQFF.

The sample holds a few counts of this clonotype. CDR3 in amino acids: CAISAGLAGKFF. CDR3 nucleotides: TGTGCCATCTCCGCCGGGCTAGCGGGGAAGTTCTTC. The chain combines TRBV10-3 with TRBJ2-1; TRBD2 matches 9 bases. The length of the CDR3 is 12 residues. Germline V lookup: CDR1 ENHRY, CDR2 SYGVKD. The ends lost 8 bases at V and 14 bases at J; junction bases unmatched: 10.

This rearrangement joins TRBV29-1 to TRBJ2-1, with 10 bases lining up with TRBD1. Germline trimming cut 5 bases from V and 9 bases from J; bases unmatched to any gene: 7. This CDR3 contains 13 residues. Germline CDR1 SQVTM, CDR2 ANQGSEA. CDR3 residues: CSVRQGARGEQFF. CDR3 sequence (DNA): TGCAGCGTTCGACAGGGGGCGAGGGGTGAGCAGTTCTTC.

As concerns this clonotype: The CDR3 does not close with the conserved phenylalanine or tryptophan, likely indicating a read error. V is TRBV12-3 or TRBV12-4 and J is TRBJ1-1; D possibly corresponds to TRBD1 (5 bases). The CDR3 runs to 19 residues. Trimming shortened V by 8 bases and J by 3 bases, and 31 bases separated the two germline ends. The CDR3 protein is CASCCGSDPWGGGYTEAFY. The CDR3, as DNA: TGTGCCAGCTGCTGTGGCTCAGACCCCTGGGGGGGAGGGTACACTGAAGCTTTCTAT.

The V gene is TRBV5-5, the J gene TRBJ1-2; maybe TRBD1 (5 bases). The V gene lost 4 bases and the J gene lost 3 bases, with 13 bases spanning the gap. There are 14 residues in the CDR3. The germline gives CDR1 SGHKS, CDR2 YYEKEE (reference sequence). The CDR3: CASSPDRQYYGYTF. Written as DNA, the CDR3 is TGTGCCAGCAGCCCCGACAGACAGTACTATGGCTACACCTTC.

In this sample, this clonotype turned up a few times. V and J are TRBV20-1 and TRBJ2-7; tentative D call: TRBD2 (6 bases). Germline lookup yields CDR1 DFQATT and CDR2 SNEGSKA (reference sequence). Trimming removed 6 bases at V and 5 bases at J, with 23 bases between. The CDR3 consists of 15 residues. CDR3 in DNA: TGCAGTGCCGATGACCCGGGCGGGGATGTGAACGAGCAGTACTTC. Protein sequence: CSADDPGGDVNEQYF.

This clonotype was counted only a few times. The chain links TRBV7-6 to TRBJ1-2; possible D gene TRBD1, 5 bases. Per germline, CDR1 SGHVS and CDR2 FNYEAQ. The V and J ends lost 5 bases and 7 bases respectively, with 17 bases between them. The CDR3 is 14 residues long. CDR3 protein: CASSPRQTYTGYTF. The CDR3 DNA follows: TGTGCCAGCAGCCCTCGACAGACCTATACTGGCTACACCTTC.

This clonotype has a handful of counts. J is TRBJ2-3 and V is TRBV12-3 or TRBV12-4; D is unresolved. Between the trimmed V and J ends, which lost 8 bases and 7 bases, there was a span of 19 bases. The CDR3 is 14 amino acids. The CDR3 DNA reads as TGTGCCAGCCATACCCTAGGGCCCCGGAATACGCAGTATTTT. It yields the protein CASHTLGPRNTQYF.

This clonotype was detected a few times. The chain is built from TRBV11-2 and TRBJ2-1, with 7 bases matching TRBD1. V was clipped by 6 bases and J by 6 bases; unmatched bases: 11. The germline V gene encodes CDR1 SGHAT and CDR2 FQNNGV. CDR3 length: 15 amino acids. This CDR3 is CASSRNLGQINEQFF. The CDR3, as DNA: TGTGCCAGCAGTAGGAATTTGGGACAGATCAATGAGCAGTTCTTC.

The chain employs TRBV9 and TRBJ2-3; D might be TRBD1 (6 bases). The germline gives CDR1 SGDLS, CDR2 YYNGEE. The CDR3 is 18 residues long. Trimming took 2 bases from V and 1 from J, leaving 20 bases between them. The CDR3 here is CASSVSRTGSGGTDTQYF. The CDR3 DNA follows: TGTGCCAGCAGCGTGAGTCGTACAGGGAGTGGCGGCACAGATACGCAGTATTTT.

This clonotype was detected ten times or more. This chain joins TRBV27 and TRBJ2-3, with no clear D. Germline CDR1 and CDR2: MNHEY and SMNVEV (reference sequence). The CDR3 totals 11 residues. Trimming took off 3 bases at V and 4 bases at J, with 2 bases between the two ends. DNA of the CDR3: TGTGCCAGCAGTTTCGCAGATACGCAGTATTTT. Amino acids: CASSFADTQYF.

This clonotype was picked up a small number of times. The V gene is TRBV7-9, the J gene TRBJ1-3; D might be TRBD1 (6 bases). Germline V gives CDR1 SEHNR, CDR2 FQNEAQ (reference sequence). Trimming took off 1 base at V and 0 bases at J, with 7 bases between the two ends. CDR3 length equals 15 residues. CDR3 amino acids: CASSLGTVSGNTIYF. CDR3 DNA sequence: TGTGCCAGCAGCTTAGGGACAGTCTCTGGAAACACCATATATTTT.

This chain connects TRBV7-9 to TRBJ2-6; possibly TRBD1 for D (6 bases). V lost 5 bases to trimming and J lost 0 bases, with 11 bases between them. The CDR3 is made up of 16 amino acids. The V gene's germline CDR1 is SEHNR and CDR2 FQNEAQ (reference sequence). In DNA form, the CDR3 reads TGTGCCAGCAGCGGGACAACCCGCTCTGGGGCCAACGTCCTGACTTTC. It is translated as CASSGTTRSGANVLTF.

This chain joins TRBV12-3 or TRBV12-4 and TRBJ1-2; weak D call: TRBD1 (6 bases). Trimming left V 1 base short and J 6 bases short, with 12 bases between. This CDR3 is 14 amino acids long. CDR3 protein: CASSLGGPGDGYTF. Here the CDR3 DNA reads TGTGCCAGCAGTTTAGGGGGGCCCGGCGATGGCTACACCTTC.

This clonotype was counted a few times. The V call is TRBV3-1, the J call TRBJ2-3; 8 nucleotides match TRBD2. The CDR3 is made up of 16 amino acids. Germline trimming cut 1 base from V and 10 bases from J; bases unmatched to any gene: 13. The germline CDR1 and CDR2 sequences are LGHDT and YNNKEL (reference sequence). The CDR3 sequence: CASSQAAGLAEYAQYF. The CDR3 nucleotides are TGTGCCAGCAGCCAAGCCGCAGGACTAGCTGAATATGCGCAGTATTTT.

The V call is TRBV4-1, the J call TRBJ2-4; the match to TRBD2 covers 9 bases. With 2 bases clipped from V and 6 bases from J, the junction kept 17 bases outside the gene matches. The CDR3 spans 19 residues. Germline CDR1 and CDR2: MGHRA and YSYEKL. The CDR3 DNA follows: TGCGCCAGCAGCCAATGGGGGACTAGCCCGATACTTTTCGGAAACATTCAGTACTTC. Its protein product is CASSQWGTSPILFGNIQYF.

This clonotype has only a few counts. CDR3 residues: CASSKPPGLIYGTEQFF. CDR3 in DNA: TGTGCCAGCAGCAAACCCCCGGGACTAATTTACGGGACTGAGCAGTTCTTC. The chain is built from TRBV7-9 and TRBJ2-1; 7 bases are shared with TRBD2. CDR1 is SEHNR, CDR2 FQNEAQ, per germline (reference sequence). This CDR3 has 17 residues. V gave up 5 bases and J gave up 9 bases; unmatched junction bases: 19. Full variable domain (missing parts from reference TRBV7-9 and TRBJ2-1): DTGVSQNPRHKITKRGQNVTFRCDPISEHNRLYWYRQTLGQGPEFLTYFQNEAQLEKSRLLSDRFSAERPKGSFSTLEIQRTEQGDSAMYLCASSKPPGLIYGTEQFFGPGTRLTVL.

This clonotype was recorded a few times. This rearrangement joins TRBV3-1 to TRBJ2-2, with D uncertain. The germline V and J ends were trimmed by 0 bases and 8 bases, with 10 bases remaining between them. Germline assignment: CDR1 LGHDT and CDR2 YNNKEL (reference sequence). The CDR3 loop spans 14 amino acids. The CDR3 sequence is CASSQDEDTGELFF. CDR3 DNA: TGTGCCAGCAGCCAAGACGAGGATACGGGGGAGCTGTTTTTT.